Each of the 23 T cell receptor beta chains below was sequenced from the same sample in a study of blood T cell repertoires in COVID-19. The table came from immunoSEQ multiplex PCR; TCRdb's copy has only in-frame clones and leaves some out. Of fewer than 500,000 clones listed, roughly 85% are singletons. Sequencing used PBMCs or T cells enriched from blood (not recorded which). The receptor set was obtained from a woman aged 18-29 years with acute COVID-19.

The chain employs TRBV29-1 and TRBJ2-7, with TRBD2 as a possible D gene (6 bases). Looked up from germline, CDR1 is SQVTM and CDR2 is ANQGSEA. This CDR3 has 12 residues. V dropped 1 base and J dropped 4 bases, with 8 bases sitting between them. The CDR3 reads CSVEGRGYEQYF. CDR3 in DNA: TGCAGCGTTGAAGGGCGGGGATACGAGCAGTACTTC.

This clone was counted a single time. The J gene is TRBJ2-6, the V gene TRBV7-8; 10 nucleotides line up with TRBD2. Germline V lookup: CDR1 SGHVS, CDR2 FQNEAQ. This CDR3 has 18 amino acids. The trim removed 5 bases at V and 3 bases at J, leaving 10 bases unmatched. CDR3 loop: CASSGKRGGLFGANVLTF. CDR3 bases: TGTGCCAGCAGCGGAAAGCGGGGGGGCCTATTTGGGGCCAACGTCCTGACTTTC. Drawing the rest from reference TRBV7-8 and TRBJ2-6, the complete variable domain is GAGVSQSPRYKVAKRGQDVALRCDPISGHVSLFWYQQALGQGPEFLTYFQNEAQLDKSGLPSDRFFAERPEGSVSTLKIQRTQQEDSAVYLCASSGKRGGLFGANVLTFGAGSRLTVL.

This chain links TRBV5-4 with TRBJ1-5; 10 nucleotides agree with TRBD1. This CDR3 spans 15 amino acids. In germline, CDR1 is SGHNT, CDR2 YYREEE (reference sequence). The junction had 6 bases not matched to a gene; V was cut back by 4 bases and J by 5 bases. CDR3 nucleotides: TGTGCCAGCAGCCCCGGACAGGGGGAACATCAGCCCCAGCATTTT. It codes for CASSPGQGEHQPQHF. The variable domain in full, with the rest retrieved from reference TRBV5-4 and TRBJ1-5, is ETGVTQSPTHLIKTRGQQVTLRCSSQSGHNTVSWYQQALGQGPQFIFQYYREEENGRGNFPPRFSGLQFPNYSSELNVNALELDDSALYLCASSPGQGEHQPQHFGDGTRLSIL.

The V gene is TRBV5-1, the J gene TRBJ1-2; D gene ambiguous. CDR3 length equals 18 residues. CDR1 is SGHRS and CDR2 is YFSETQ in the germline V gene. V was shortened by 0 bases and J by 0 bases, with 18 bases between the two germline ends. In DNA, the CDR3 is TGCGCCAGCAGCTTGGGATTTGCTCAGGCGCCAGCTAACTATGGCTACACCTTC. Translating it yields CASSLGFAQAPANYGYTF.

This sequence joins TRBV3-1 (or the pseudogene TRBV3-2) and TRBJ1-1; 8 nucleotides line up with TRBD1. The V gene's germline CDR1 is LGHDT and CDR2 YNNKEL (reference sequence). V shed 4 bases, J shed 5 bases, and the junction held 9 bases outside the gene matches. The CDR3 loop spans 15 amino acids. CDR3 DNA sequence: TGTGCCAGCAGCCGCATGACAGGGGTAAGAACTGAAGCTTTCTTT. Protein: CASSRMTGVRTEAFF.

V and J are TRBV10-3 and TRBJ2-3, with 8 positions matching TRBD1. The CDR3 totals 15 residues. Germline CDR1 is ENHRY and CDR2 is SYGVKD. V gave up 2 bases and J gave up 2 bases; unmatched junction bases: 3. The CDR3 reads CAISEDRGYTDTQYF. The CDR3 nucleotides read TGTGCCATCAGTGAGGACAGGGGTTACACAGATACGCAGTATTTT.

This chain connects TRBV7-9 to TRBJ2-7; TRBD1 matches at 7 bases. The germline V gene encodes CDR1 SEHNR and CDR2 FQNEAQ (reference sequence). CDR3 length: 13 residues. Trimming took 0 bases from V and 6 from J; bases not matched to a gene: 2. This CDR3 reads CASSLAGGSEQYF. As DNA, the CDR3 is TGTGCCAGCAGCTTAGCAGGGGGCTCCGAGCAGTACTTC.

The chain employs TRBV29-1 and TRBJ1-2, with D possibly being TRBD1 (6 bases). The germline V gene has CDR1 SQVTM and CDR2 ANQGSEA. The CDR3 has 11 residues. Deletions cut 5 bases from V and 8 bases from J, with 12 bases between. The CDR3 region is CSVRGGDGYTF. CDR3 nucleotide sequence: TGCAGCGTTCGAGGGGGAGACGGCTACACCTTC.

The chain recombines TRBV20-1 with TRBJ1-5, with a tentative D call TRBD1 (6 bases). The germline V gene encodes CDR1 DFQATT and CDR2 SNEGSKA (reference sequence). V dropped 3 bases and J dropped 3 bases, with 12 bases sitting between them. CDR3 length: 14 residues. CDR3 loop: CSASINRDNQPQHF. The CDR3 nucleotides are TGCAGTGCTAGTATCAACAGGGACAATCAGCCCCAGCATTTT.

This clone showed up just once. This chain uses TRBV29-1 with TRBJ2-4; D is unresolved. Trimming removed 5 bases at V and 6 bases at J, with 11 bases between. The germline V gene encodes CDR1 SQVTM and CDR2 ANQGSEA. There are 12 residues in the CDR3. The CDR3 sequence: CSVLRPGNIQYF. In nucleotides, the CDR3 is TGCAGCGTTTTGAGGCCGGGAAACATTCAGTACTTC.

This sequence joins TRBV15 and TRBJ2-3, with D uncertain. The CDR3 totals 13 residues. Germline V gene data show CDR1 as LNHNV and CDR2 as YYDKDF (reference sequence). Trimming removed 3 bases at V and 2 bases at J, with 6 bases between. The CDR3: CATSRSFTDTQYF. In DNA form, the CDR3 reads TGTGCCACCAGCAGGTCTTTCACAGATACGCAGTATTTT.

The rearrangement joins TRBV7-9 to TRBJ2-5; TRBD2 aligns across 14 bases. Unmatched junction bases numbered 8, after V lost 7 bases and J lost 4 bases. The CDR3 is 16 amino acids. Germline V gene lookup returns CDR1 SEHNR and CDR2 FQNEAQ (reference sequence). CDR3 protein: CASTLGTSGSGETQYF. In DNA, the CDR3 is TGTGCCAGCACCTTGGGGACTAGCGGGAGTGGAGAGACCCAGTACTTC.

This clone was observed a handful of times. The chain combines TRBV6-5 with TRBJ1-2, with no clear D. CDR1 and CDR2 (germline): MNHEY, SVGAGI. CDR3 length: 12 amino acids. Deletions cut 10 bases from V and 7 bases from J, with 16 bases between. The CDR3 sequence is CATSHGEGGYTF. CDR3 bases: TGTGCCACCTCGCACGGGGAAGGTGGCTACACCTTC.

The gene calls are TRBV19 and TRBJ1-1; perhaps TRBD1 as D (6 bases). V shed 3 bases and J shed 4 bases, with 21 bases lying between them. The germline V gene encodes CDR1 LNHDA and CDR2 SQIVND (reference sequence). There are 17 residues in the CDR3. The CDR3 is CASSMKPYRAGGTEAFF. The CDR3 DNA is TGTGCCAGTAGTATGAAACCCTACAGGGCGGGTGGCACTGAAGCTTTCTTT.

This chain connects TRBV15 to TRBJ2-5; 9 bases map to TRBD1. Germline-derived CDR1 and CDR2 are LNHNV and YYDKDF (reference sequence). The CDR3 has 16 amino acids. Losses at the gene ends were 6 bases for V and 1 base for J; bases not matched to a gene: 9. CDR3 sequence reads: CATRDGGTGIQETQYF. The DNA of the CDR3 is TGTGCCACCAGGGACGGAGGGACAGGGATCCAAGAGACCCAGTACTTC.

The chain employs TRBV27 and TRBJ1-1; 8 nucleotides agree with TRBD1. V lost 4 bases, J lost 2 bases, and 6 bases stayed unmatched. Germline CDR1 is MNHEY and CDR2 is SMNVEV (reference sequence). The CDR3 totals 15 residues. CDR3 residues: CASSSTGAANTEAFF. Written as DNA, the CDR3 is TGTGCCAGCAGTTCGACAGGGGCCGCAAACACTGAAGCTTTCTTT.

In DNA, the CDR3 is TGTGCCAGCAGCCGGACAGCCCAAGAGACCCAGTACTTC. Translating gives CASSRTAQETQYF. This chain uses TRBV9 with TRBJ2-5; D is possibly TRBD1 (6 bases). V lost 4 bases to trimming and J lost 1 base, with 8 bases between them. The germline V gene has CDR1 SGDLS and CDR2 YYNGEE. The CDR3 contains 13 residues.

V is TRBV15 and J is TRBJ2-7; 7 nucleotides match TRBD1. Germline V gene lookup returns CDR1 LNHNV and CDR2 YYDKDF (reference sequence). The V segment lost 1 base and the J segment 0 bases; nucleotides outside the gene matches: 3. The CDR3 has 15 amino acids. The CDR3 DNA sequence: TGTGCCACCAGCAGAGCTGGGGACAGCTCCTACGAGCAGTACTTC. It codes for CATSRAGDSSYEQYF.

The CDR3 DNA is TGTGCCAGCGGGACTAGCGGGAGTGGGGATGAGCAGTTCTTC. Amino acids: CASGTSGSGDEQFF. The chain employs TRBV28 and TRBJ2-1; 14 positions agree with TRBD2. The CDR3 covers 14 residues. Trimming at V came to 8 bases and at J to 8 bases, leaving 5 bases not matched to a gene. The germline V gene has CDR1 MDHEN and CDR2 SYDVKM. Combining the CDR3 with reference TRBV28 and TRBJ2-1 gives the whole variable domain DVKVTQSSRYLVKRTGEKVFLECVQDMDHENMFWYRQDPGLGLRLIYFSYDVKMKEKGDIPEGYSVSREKKERFSLILESASTNQTSMYLCASGTSGSGDEQFFGPGTRLTVL.

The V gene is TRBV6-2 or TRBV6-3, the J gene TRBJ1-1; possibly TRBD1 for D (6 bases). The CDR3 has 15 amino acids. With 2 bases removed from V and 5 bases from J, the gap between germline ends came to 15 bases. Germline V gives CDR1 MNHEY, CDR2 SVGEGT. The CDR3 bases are TGTGCCAGCAGTTACCCGGGACATGAGCTTACTGAAGCTTTCTTT. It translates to CASSYPGHELTEAFF.

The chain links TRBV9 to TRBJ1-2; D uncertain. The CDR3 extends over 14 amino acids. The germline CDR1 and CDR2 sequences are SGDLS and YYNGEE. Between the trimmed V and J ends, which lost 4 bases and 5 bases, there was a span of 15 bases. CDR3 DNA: TGTGCCAGCAGCCCCTTCAAGGGAGATTATGGCTACACCTTC. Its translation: CASSPFKGDYGYTF. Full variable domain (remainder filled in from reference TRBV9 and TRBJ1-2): DSGVTQTPKHLITATGQRVTLRCSPRSGDLSVYWYQQSLDQGLQFLIQYYNGEERAKGNILERFSAQQFPDLHSELNLSSLELGDSALYFCASSPFKGDYGYTFGSGTRLTVV.

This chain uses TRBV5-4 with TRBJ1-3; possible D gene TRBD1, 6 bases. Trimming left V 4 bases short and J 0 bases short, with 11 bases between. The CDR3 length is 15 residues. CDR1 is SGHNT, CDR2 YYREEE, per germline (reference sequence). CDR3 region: CASSLDSHSGNTIYF. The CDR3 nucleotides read TGTGCCAGCAGCCTGGACAGCCACTCTGGAAACACCATATATTTT.

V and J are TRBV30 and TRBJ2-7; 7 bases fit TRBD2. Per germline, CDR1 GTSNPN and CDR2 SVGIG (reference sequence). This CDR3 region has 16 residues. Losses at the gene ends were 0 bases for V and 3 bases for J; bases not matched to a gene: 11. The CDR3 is CAWSVGWASGIYEQYF. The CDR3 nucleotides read TGTGCCTGGAGTGTAGGCTGGGCTAGCGGAATCTACGAGCAGTACTTC. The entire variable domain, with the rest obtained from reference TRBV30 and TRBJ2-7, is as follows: SQTIHQWPATLVQPVGSPLSLECTVEGTSNPNLYWYRQAAGRGLQLLFYSVGIGQISSEVPQNLSASRPQDRQFILSSKKLLLSDSGFYLCAWSVGWASGIYEQYFGPGTRLTVT.